These 6 T cell receptor beta chains came from one sample sequenced in a study of blood T cell repertoires in COVID-19. The data were produced by immunoSEQ multiplex PCR, yet TCRdb's version contains in-frame clones alone and is incomplete. This sample yields more than 45,000 clones, of which roughly 85% are seen a single time; around 3.2% belongs to the top ten. Sequenced sample: peripheral blood. The receptors stem from a woman aged 80 or over with acute or convalescent COVID-19.

This clone showed up just once. The gene calls are TRBV21-1 and TRBJ1-1. TRBV21-1 represents a pseudogene. CDR3 size: 15 residues. CDR3 amino acids: CASSASLAIRTEAFF. CDR3 nucleotides: TGTGCCAGCAGTGCAAGCTTAGCTATTCGCACTGAAGCTTTCTTT.

V and J are TRBV5-1 and TRBJ2-1; D might be TRBD2 (6 bases). Trimming shortened V by 4 bases and J by 3 bases, and 14 bases separated the two germline ends. Germline CDR1 is SGHRS and CDR2 is YFSETQ. This CDR3 has 15 amino acids. The CDR3 coding sequence is TGCGCCAGCAGCCGCGGGATGGGCCTCTACAATGAGCAGTTCTTC. Its translation is CASSRGMGLYNEQFF. The full variable domain, its missing parts supplied by reference TRBV5-1 and TRBJ2-1, is KAGVTQTPRYLIKTRGQQVTLSCSPISGHRSVSWYQQTPGQGLQFLFEYFSETQRNKGNFPGRFSGRQFSNSRSEMNVSTLELGDSALYLCASSRGMGLYNEQFFGPGTRLTVL.

The rearrangement uses TRBV10-1 and TRBJ2-2, with a possible D match to TRBD2 (5 bases). The V end lost 10 bases, the J end lost 5 bases, and 20 bases lay between the germline ends. The CDR3 covers 15 residues. The germline V gene encodes CDR1 WNHNN and CDR2 SYGVQD (reference sequence). The CDR3 bases are TGCGCCACTACGCACGGATTCGGGGAAACCGGGGAGCTGTTTTTT. Residues: CATTHGFGETGELFF.

V gene TRBV10-3 combines with J gene TRBJ1-4, with no clear D. V gave up 4 bases and J gave up 0 bases, with 15 bases separating them. From germline, CDR1 is ENHRY and CDR2 SYGVKD. The CDR3 extends over 17 amino acids. The CDR3 nucleotides are TGTGCCATCAGTGGCTCCTGGAGGGATTCAACTAATGAAAAACTGTTTTTT. This translates into CAISGSWRDSTNEKLFF.

This rearrangement joins TRBV3-1 (or the pseudogene TRBV3-2) to TRBJ1-2; TRBD1 might be the D (6 bases). The V gene lost 4 bases and the J gene lost 7 bases, with 10 bases spanning the gap. The CDR3 loop spans 12 amino acids. From germline, CDR1 is LGHDT and CDR2 YNNKEL (reference sequence). The DNA of the CDR3 is TGTGCCAGCAGCCGGCCCAGGGGTGGCTACACCTTC. It yields the protein CASSRPRGGYTF.

The chain couples TRBV20-1 to TRBJ2-7; possible D gene TRBD2, 6 bases. The ends were cut back, 3 bases at V and 3 bases at J, with 12 bases in the middle. CDR1 and CDR2 from the germline V gene are DFQATT and SNEGSKA (reference sequence). The CDR3 has 13 amino acids. CDR3 sequence (DNA): TGCAGTGCTAGTCCTACTAGCAACTACGAGCAGTACTTC. Translating gives CSASPTSNYEQYF.